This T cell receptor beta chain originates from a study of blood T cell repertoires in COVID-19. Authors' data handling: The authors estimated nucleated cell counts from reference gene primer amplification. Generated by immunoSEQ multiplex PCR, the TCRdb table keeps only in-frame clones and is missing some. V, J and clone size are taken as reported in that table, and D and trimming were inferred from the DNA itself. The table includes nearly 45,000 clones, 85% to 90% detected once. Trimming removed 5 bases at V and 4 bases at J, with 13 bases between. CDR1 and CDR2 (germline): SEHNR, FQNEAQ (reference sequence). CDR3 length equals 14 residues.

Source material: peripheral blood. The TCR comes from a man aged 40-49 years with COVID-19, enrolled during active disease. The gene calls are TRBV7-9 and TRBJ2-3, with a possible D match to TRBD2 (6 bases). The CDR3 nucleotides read TGTGCCAGCAGCCCCCCCGGGAGTCCAGATACGCAGTATTTT. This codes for CASSPPGSPDTQYF.